Below are 4 T cell receptor beta chains sequenced from a single sample in a study of shared clonotypes between healthy human individuals. Generated by immunoSEQ multiplex PCR, the TCRdb table keeps only in-frame clones and is missing some. The table includes roughly 480,000 clones, around 79% detected once. Specimen: PBMCs. The receptors stem from a woman aged 40 to 55 in good health. Some clones in this sample may be carry-over from other donors' samples.

The chain has TRBV9 and TRBJ2-1; TRBD2 matches 9 bases. Losses at the gene ends were 4 bases for V and 4 bases for J; bases not matched to a gene: 6. CDR1 is SGDLS, CDR2 YYNGEE, per germline. This CDR3 contains 15 residues. CDR3 residues: CASSPSSGVYNEQFF. The CDR3 region has the DNA TGTGCCAGCAGCCCATCTAGCGGGGTATACAATGAGCAGTTCTTC.

This clone was detected only a few times. This sequence joins TRBV5-1 and TRBJ2-5; 7 positions agree with TRBD1. This CDR3 is built from 14 residues. Germline V lookup: CDR1 SGHRS, CDR2 YFSETQ. The V segment lost 2 bases and the J segment 2 bases; nucleotides outside the gene matches: 3. The CDR3 sequence is CASSFTGQQETQYF. CDR3 DNA sequence: TGCGCCAGCAGCTTTACGGGACAGCAAGAGACCCAGTACTTC.

The chain employs TRBV11-3 and TRBJ1-4; D call uncertain. Germline CDR1 and CDR2: SGHNT and YENEEA. The CDR3 spans 20 residues. V was cut by 3 bases and J by 6 bases, with 29 bases left in between. CDR3 loop: CASSFKAPNPRSKRHEKLFF. CDR3 DNA: TGTGCCAGCAGCTTCAAGGCCCCCAACCCCAGGAGCAAACGACATGAAAAACTGTTTTTT.

Only one count was recorded for this clone. V is TRBV19 and J is TRBJ2-7; the match to TRBD1 covers 10 bases. This CDR3 is 16 amino acids long. Germline loops: CDR1 LNHDA, CDR2 SQIVND (reference sequence). Germline trimming cut 3 bases from V and 2 bases from J; bases unmatched to any gene: 7. CDR3 residues: CASSITAGTGAYEQYF. CDR3 DNA: TGTGCCAGTAGTATCACCGCGGGGACAGGGGCCTACGAGCAGTACTTC.